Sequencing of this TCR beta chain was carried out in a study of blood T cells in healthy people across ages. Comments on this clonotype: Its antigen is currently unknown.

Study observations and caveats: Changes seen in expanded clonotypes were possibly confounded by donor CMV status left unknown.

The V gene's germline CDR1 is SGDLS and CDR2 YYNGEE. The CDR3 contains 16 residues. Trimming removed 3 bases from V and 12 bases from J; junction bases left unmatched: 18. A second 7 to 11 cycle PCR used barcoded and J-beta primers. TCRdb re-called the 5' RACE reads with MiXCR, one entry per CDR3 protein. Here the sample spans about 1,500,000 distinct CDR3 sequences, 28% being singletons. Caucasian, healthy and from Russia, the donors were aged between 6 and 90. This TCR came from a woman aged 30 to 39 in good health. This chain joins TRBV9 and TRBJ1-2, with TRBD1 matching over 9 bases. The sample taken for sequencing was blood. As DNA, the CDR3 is TGTGCCAGCAGCGCAGGGGCCGGGACAGGGACTCGGGGCCACACCTTC. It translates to CASSAGAGTGTRGHTF.